This T cell receptor (beta chain) originates from a study of neurological immune-mediated disorders (dated by TCRdb to between 2019 and 2020). As for the study more broadly: Using UMI-based sequencing, the study compared peripheral blood TCR-beta repertoires from patients with HTLV-I-associated myelopathy (HAM/TSP), patients with multiple sclerosis, and healthy controls. The 95 to 110 TCR-beta libraries covered PBMC samples along with longitudinal samples, technical triplicates, and paired sorted CD4+ and CD8+ T-cell subsets. The cohort included some 66 subjects: approximately 14 with HAM/TSP, about 34 with multiple sclerosis, and 20 or so healthy controls.

The healthy controls were volunteers from a blood bank in Maryland, USA. Unsorted PBMC libraries were generated from 2 million PBMCs stored in RNAlater at -80 °C until RNA extraction. PBMCs were separated from peripheral blood using Ficoll-Hypaque density gradient centrifugation and then cryopreserved in liquid nitrogen. To synthesize cDNA, template-switch 5'RACE was performed with a primer carrying a 10-nucleotide random unique molecular identifier so that each TCR transcript was tagged. Over 180 million TCR-beta sequences, covering 15-18 subjects, were produced in each sequencing run. Total RNA was extracted with the RNeasy kit. The KAPA Real-time Library Amplification kit was used to amplify TCR-beta VDJ regions with primers for the TCR constant region and the 5'RACE anchor. Sample indexes and Illumina adaptors were added in a first PCR, and a second PCR then increased library yield. The roughly 650 bp TCR product was size-selected on a 2% E-gel SizeSelection system after Ampure bead purification. Library quality was checked on a Bioanalyzer, concentration was measured with Qubit, and libraries were quantified with the Kapa Library Quantification kit before pooling. An Illumina HiSeq 2500 was used to sequence the libraries paired-end at 2 x 150 bp. To increase sequence diversity, roughly 24-32% phiX was spiked into each library pool. Processing in the source paper ran as follows. The UMI-based MiGEC pipeline processed quality-filtered reads and removed over 75% of raw TCR sequences during error correction. VDJ genes were aligned to IMGT germline references, and clonotypes were defined by unique CDR3 amino acid sequence plus V-J genes. Clonal expansion, Shannon diversity and CDR3 relatedness (CalcPairwiseDistances, ClusterSamples) were evaluated with VDJtools, and phylogenetic trees were built with CLCbio workbench. Clones with at least 8 unique UMIs were defined as expanded, with this threshold being based on coefficient-of-variation modelling across technical triplicates. TCRdb handled the public reads itself, with Q25 trimming in fastp and clone calling in MiXCR, and kept productive beta chains. Rows merge per CDR3 protein into single entries with the most common DNA and genes. The V and J calls and clone size come from TCRdb's table, not from the authors' own analysis. In all, the sample holds 31,000 or so distinct CDR3 sequences, and about 4.5% of those were seen once. The ten largest clones take up roughly 23% of the sample.

The CDR3 covers 15 residues, taking in both the cysteine and the phenylalanine. This entry keeps only the CDR3 DNA: 45 bases, framed from base 1. CDR1 and CDR2, looked up from the germline V gene, are SNHLY and FYNNEI. V was cut back by 5 bases and J by 8 bases, leaving a gap of 18 bases between them. This clonotype has ten or more counts. Its antigen has not been determined. It has no much larger one-base neighbor in the sample; base qualities were not kept. Overall study results and their limits: The highest TCR clonal expansion was observed in HAM/TSP patients, whereas the lowest was observed in MS patients, even when compared with healthy controls. No identical CDR3 amino acid sequences were shared among expanded clones across subjects, suggesting private TCR-beta repertoires in all groups.

Sequencing was done on a sample of PBMCs. This receptor chain uses TRBV2 and TRBJ1-4; the D gene cannot be resolved reliably. The source is a man between 18 and 29 years old in good health. The CDR3 in this case is CASSSETAMSEKLFF. The DNA reads TGTGCCAGCAGTTCCGAGACGGCTATGAGCGAAAAACTGTTTTTT. This CDR3, with the reference TRBV2 and TRBJ1-4 proteins standing in past its ends, gives the full variable domain EPEVTQTPSHQVTQMGQEVILRCVPISNHLYFYWYRQILGQKVEFLVSFYNNEISEKSEIFDDQFSVERPDGSNFTLKIRSTKLEDSAMYFCASSSETAMSEKLFFGSGTQLSVL.